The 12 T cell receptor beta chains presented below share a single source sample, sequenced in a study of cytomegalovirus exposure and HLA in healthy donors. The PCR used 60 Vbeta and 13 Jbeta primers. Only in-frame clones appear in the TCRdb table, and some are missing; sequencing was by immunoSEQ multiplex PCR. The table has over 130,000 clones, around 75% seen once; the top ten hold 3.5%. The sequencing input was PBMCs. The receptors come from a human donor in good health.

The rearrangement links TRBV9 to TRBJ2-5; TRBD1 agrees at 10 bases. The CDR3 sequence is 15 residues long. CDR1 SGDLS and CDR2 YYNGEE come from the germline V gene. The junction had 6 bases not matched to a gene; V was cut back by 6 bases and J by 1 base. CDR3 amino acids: CASKIGTGVQETQYF. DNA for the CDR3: TGTGCCAGCAAGATCGGGACAGGGGTCCAAGAGACCCAGTACTTC. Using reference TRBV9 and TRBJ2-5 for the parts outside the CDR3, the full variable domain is DSGVTQTPKHLITATGQRVTLRCSPRSGDLSVYWYQQSLDQGLQFLIQYYNGEERAKGNILERFSAQQFPDLHSELNLSSLELGDSALYFCASKIGTGVQETQYFGPGTRLLVL.

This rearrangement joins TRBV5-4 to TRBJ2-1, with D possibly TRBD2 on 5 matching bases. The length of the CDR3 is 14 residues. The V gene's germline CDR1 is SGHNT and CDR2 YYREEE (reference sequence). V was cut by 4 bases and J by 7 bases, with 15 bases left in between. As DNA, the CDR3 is TGTGCCAGCAGCCCCGAACTAGTTAAAAATGAGCAGTTCTTC. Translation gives CASSPELVKNEQFF. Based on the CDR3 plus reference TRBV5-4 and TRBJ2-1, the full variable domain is ETGVTQSPTHLIKTRGQQVTLRCSSQSGHNTVSWYQQALGQGPQFIFQYYREEENGRGNFPPRFSGLQFPNYSSELNVNALELDDSALYLCASSPELVKNEQFFGPGTRLTVL.

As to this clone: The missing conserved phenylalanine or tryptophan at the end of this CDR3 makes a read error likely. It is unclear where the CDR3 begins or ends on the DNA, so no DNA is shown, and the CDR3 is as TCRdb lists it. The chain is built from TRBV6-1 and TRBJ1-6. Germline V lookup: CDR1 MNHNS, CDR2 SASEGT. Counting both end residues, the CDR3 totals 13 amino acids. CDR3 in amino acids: CASGEGHIGFWGA.

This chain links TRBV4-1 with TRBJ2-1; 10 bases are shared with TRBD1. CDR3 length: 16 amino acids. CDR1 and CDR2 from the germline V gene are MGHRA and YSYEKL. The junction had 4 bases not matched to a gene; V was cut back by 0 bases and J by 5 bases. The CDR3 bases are TGCGCCAGCAGCCAAGACTTCGGGACAGGGGACAATGAGCAGTTCTTC. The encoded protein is CASSQDFGTGDNEQFF.

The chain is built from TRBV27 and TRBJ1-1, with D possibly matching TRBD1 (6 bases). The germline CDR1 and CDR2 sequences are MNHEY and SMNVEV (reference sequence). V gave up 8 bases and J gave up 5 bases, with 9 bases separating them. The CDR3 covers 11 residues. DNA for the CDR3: TGTGCCAGCGTGGGGGCAACTGAAGCTTTCTTT. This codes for CASVGATEAFF.

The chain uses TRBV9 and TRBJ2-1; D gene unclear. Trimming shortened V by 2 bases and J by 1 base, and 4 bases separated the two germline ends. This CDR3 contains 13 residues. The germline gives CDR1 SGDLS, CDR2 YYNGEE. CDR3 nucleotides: TGTGCCAGCAGCGTGAGGTCCTACAATGAGCAGTTCTTC. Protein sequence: CASSVRSYNEQFF.

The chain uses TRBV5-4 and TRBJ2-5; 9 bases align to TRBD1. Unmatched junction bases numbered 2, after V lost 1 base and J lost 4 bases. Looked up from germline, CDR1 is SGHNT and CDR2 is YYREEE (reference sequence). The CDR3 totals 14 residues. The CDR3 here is CASSLRTGVETQYF. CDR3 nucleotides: TGTGCCAGCAGCTTGCGGACAGGGGTAGAGACCCAGTACTTC.

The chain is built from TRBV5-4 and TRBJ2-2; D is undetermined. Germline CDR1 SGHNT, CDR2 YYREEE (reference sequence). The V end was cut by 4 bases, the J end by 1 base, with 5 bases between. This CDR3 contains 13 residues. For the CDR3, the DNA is TGTGCCAGCAGCGGAGTGAACACCGGGGAGCTGTTTTTT. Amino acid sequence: CASSGVNTGELFF.

This CDR3 reads CASSQSVNEQFF. CDR3 nucleotides: TGTGCCAGCAGCCAAAGCGTCAATGAGCAGTTCTTC. This chain uses TRBV27 with TRBJ2-1; D is uncertain. The V end lost 6 bases, the J end lost 6 bases, and 9 bases lay between the germline ends. CDR1 is MNHEY, CDR2 SMNVEV, per germline (reference sequence). The CDR3 is 12 amino acids.

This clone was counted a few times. The CDR3 spells CASSLVAGGNYEQYF. In DNA, the CDR3 is TGTGCCAGCAGTCTAGTAGCGGGGGGAAACTACGAGCAGTACTTC. The chain links TRBV14 to TRBJ2-7, with TRBD2 matching 10 bases. The V gene end was trimmed by 6 bases and the J gene end by 3 bases; junction bases not matched to a gene: 8. This CDR3 spans 15 amino acids. Germline loops: CDR1 SGHDN, CDR2 FVKESK.

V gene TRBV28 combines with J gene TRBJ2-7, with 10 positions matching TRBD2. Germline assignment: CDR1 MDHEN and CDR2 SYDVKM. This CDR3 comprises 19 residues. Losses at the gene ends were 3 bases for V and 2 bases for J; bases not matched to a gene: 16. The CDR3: CASSFRHPKSGTSAYEQYF. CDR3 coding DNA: TGTGCCAGCAGTTTCCGTCACCCAAAATCCGGGACTAGCGCCTACGAGCAGTACTTC.

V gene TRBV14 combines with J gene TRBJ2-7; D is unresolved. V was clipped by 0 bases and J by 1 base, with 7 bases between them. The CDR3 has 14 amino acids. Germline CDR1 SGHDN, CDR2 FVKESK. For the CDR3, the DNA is TGTGCCAGCAGCCAAGAATTATTTTCCTACGAGCAGTACTTC. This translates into CASSQELFSYEQYF.